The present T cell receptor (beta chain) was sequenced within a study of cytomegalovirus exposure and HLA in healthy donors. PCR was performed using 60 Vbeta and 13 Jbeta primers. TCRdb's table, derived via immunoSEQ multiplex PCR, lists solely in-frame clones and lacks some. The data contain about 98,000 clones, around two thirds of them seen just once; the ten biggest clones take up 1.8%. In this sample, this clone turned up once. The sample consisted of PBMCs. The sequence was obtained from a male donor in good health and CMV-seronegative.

The DNA of the CDR3 is TGTGCCATCAGCGAGACAGGGGCTCAGAACAATCAGCCCCAGCATTTT. Translation gives CAISETGAQNNQPQHF. This chain connects TRBV10-3 to TRBJ1-5; 8 bases fit TRBD1. This CDR3 is built from 16 residues. Germline-derived CDR1 and CDR2 are ENHRY and SYGVKD. V lost 6 bases and J lost 3; bases outside the gene matches: 10.